This TCR beta chain was obtained from a study of T-cell reconstitution after alpha-beta-depleted transplantation in children. This clonotype was seen a few times. Researchers prepared the TCRbeta library using unique molecular identifiers, the study reports. TCRdb itself ran the PCR reads through MiXCR, one entry per CDR3 protein. The table shows 500,000 to 600,000 distinct CDR3 sequences, with over 20% occurring only once. Trimming took off 3 bases at V and 2 bases at J, with 20 bases between the two ends. Germline lookup yields CDR1 LGHNA and CDR2 YNFKEQ. The CDR3 contains 17 residues. Here the sequenced sample was PBMCs, taken before TCRalphabeta/CD19-depleted stem cell transplant. The gene calls are TRBV4-2 and TRBJ2-7, with D perhaps given as TRBD1 or TRBD2 (6 bases each). The origin of this receptor is a boy under three years old with Wiskott-Aldrich syndrome, due to receive a stem cell transplant. CDR3 nucleotides: TGTGCCAGCAGCCAGGATCCGGAGGGGGGAGGTACCTACGAGCAGTACTTC. The encoded protein is CASSQDPEGGGTYEQYF.